This entry is about one TCR beta chain. CDR3 length: 14 residues. Germline loops: CDR1 SGHAT, CDR2 FQNNGV. Trimming stripped 2 bases from V and 8 bases from J, with 15 bases between. This sample was included in a study of PD-L1 blockade in urothelial cancer. Overall study context: Treatment start was followed by blood analysis at 3 weeks (second dose) and again at 6 weeks.

Spiked synthetic TCR analogs estimated absolute template abundance per PCR. The assay was immunoSEQ multiplex PCR, and TCRdb's table has in-frame clones only and misses some. The sample lists some 120,000 clones, around 93% occurring once. As for time point: peripheral blood 6 weeks after treatment start. Between 1 and 8 samples, pretreatment and on-treatment, were given by each patient. The chain recombines TRBV11-2 with TRBJ1-2; no definite D call. This material consisted of PBMCs, taken around atezolizumab (anti-PD-L1) treatment. The clonotype comes from a man aged 55-75 years with urothelial cancer. CDR3 sequence reads: CASSLSDLSAGYTF. The CDR3 region has the DNA TGTGCCAGCAGCTTAAGCGATCTATCCGCCGGCTACACCTTC.